This TCR beta chain was recorded in a study of blood T cell repertoires in COVID-19. Study-wide context: The United States, Italy and Spain were the sources of the acute and convalescent COVID-19 samples. In each case, the material was cDNA or gDNA derived from T cells, B-cell-depleted T cells, or PBMCs.

CDR3 length: 16 amino acids. From germline, CDR1 is LGHDT and CDR2 YNNKEL (reference sequence). V shed 3 bases, J shed 9 bases, and the junction held 10 bases outside the gene matches. Per the study methods: For nucleated cells, counts were estimated from reference gene primer amplification. Measured with immunoSEQ multiplex PCR; TCRdb has only the in-frame clones, and not every one. That table supplies the V and J calls and clone size; D and trimming were determined from the DNA. The table shows about 380,000 clones, with about 89% occurring only once. The V call is TRBV3-1 (or the pseudogene TRBV3-2), the J call TRBJ1-6; 8 nucleotides match TRBD1. Sequenced: peripheral blood. This sequence was found in a man aged 35 to 55 with acute or convalescent COVID-19. The CDR3: CASSQTPPGGVSPLHF. The CDR3 nucleotides are TGTGCCAGCAGCCAGACTCCCCCAGGGGGCGTTTCACCCCTCCACTTT.